This entry features one TCR beta chain sequence. The sample originates from a study of blood T cell repertoires in COVID-19. Study information: COVID-19 samples, acute and convalescent, were from the United States, Italy and Spain. PBMCs, B-cell-depleted T cells, or T cells were the source of the cDNA or gDNA that made up the material.

In the original workflow: Amplified reference gene primers provided the basis for estimating nucleated cell counts. Only in-frame clones appear in the TCRdb table, and some are missing; sequencing was by immunoSEQ multiplex PCR. Clone size and V and J calls were adopted from that table, with D and trimming inferred from the DNA. This sample has around 20,000 clones, with about 88% found just once. Germline V gene sequence: CDR1 KGHSY, CDR2 FQNENV. V shed 8 bases and J 10 bases; nucleotides not matched to a gene: 19. The CDR3 is 16 residues long. The clonotype originates from a man aged 35-49 years with active COVID-19. The specimen sequenced was peripheral blood. The chain employs TRBV16 and TRBJ2-1, with TRBD2 matching 8 bases. Here the CDR3 DNA reads TGTGCCAGCCAGAGGGGCGGGAGGTCCAACTCTATCGAGCAGTTCTTC. Translating it yields CASQRGGRSNSIEQFF.